The 2 T cell receptor beta chains below come from one sample, sequenced in a study of blood T cell repertoires in COVID-19. Libraries were prepared by immunoSEQ multiplex PCR; TCRdb keeps only in-frame clonotypes and omits some of them. The sample includes a few hundred thousand clones, around 85% of them seen just once. Sequenced: PBMCs or T cells enriched from blood (not recorded which). The receptors come from a woman between 40 and 50 years old with acute COVID-19.

This chain connects TRBV15 to TRBJ2-4; a possible D gene is TRBD2 (5 bases). Trimming shortened V by 1 base and J by 0 bases, and 13 bases separated the two germline ends. This CDR3 is built from 17 residues. Germline CDR1 LNHNV, CDR2 YYDKDF (reference sequence). DNA of the CDR3: TGTGCCACCAGCAGAGGTGCTGAGCGGCTAGCCAAAAACATTCAGTACTTC. Translated, it gives CATSRGAERLAKNIQYF.

The chain recombines TRBV3-1 (or the pseudogene TRBV3-2) with TRBJ1-1; 7 bases are a match to TRBD1. The J segment lost 7 bases and the V segment lost 3 bases, leaving 8 bases of the junction unmatched. CDR1 is LGHDT, CDR2 YNNKEL, per germline (reference sequence). The CDR3 has 14 amino acids. The CDR3 DNA follows: TGTGCCAGCAGCCACCAGGGGGTAGCCCTTGAAGCTTTCTTT. This gives the protein CASSHQGVALEAFF.